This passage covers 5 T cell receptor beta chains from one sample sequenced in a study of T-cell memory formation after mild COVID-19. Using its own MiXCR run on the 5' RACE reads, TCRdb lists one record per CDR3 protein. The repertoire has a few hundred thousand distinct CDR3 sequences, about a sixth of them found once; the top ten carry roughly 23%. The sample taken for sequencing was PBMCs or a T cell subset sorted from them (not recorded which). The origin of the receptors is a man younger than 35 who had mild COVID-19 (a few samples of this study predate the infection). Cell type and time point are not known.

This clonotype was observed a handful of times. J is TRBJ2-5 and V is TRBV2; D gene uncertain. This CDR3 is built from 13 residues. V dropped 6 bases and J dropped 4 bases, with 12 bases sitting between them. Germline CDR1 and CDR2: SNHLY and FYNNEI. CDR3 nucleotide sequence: TGTGCCAGCAGAGAATTATGGGGAGAGACCCAGTACTTC. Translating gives CASRELWGETQYF. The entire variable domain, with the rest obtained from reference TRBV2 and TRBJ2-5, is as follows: EPEVTQTPSHQVTQMGQEVILRCVPISNHLYFYWYRQILGQKVEFLVSFYNNEISEKSEIFDDQFSVERPDGSNFTLKIRSTKLEDSAMYFCASRELWGETQYFGPGTRLLVL.

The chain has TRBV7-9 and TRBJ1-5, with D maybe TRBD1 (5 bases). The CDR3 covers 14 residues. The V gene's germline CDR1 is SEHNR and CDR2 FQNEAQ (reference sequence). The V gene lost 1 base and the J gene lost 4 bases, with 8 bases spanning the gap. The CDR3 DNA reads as TGTGCCAGCAGCTTAGGACAGCCTAATCAGCCCCAGCATTTT. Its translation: CASSLGQPNQPQHF.

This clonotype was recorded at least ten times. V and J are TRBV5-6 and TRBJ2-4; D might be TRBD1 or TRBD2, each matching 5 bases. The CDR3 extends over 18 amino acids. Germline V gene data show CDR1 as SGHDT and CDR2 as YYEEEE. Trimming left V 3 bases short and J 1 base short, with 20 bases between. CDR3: CASSWGLTAWEAKNIQYF. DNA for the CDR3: TGTGCCAGCAGCTGGGGCCTAACAGCGTGGGAGGCCAAAAACATTCAGTACTTC.

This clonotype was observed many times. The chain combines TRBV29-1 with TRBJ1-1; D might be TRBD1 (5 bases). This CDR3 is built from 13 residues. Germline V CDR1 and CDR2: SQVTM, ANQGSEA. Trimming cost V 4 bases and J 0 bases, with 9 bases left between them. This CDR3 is CSVGTLLNTEAFF. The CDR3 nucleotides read TGCAGCGTTGGGACACTCTTGAACACTGAAGCTTTCTTT.

Here the CDR3 reads CASSQMAGRYGYTF. The CDR3 DNA reads as TGCGCCAGCAGCCAGATGGCAGGACGATATGGCTACACCTTC. This chain links TRBV4-3 with TRBJ1-2, with unresolved D. The CDR3 is 14 amino acids. The germline V and J ends were trimmed by 3 bases and 5 bases, with 13 bases remaining between them. Germline lookup yields CDR1 LGHNA and CDR2 YSLEER.